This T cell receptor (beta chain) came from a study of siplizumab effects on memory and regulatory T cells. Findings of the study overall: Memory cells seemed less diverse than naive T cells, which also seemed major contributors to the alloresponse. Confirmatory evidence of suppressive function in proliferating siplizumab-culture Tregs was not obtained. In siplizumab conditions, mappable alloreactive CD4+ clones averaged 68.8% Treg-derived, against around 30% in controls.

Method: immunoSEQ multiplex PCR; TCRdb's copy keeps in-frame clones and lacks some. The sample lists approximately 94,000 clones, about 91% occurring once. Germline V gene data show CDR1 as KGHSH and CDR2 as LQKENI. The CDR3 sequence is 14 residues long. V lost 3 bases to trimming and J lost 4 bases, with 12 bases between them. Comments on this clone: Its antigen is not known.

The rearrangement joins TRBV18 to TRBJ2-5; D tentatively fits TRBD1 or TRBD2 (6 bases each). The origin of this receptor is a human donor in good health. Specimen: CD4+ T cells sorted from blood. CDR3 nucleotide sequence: TGTGCCAGCTCACCGAAAGGGGGGATAGAGACCCAGTACTTC. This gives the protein CASSPKGGIETQYF.